A single sample gave rise to the 32 T cell receptor beta chains below, sequenced in a study of cytomegalovirus exposure and HLA in healthy donors. PCR employed 60 Vbeta and 13 Jbeta primers. Produced via immunoSEQ multiplex PCR; TCRdb's table is partial and in-frame only. This sample has 110,000 to 150,000 clones; around 70% occur once, and the top ten carry about 2.2%. Source material: PBMCs. The receptors come from a woman aged 55-70 years in good health and CMV-seropositive.

The V call is TRBV19, the J call TRBJ1-1, with D uncertain. The CDR3 covers 12 residues. From germline, CDR1 is LNHDA and CDR2 SQIVND (reference sequence). V was cut by 5 bases and J by 1 base, with 5 bases left in between. The CDR3 is CASSGQNTEAFF. In DNA form, the CDR3 reads TGTGCCAGTAGTGGGCAGAACACTGAAGCTTTCTTT.

This sequence joins TRBV2 and TRBJ1-5, with D possibly matching TRBD1 (5 bases). Between the trimmed V and J ends, which lost 6 bases and 6 bases, there was a span of 18 bases. From germline, CDR1 is SNHLY and CDR2 FYNNEI. This CDR3 region has 15 residues. The CDR3 DNA sequence: TGTGCCAGCAGGATTACCCTGGGGGGAGGTCAGCCCCAGCATTTT. Amino acids: CASRITLGGGQPQHF.

The chain uses TRBV5-1 and TRBJ2-2; 7 nucleotides match TRBD2. This CDR3 spans 14 amino acids. The J segment lost 7 bases and the V segment lost 3 bases, leaving 6 bases of the junction unmatched. The V gene's germline CDR1 is SGHRS and CDR2 YFSETQ. CDR3 protein: CASSSPGGSGELFF. The DNA for the CDR3 is TGCGCCAGCAGCTCCCCCGGGGGGAGCGGGGAGCTGTTTTTT.

The V gene is TRBV10-3, the J gene TRBJ1-2; D may be TRBD1 (5 bases). Trimming cost V 10 bases and J 7 bases, with 13 bases left between them. CDR1 and CDR2 from the germline V gene are ENHRY and SYGVKD. There are 11 residues in the CDR3. The chain's CDR3 is CATPPDTGYTF. In nucleotides, the CDR3 is TGTGCCACCCCGCCGGACACTGGCTACACCTTC.

V usage is TRBV12-5 and J usage is TRBJ2-7; 10 bases match TRBD2. This CDR3 is built from 14 residues. Unmatched junction bases numbered 8, after V lost 7 bases and J lost 5 bases. The germline CDR1 and CDR2 sequences are LGHNT and FRNRAP. CDR3 nucleotide sequence: TGTGCTAGTGCCGAGCGGGAGGGATACGACGAGCAGTACTTC. Its protein is CASAEREGYDEQYF.

The chain combines TRBV7-9 with TRBJ2-7; 10 bases are shared with TRBD1. V was clipped by 4 bases and J by 6 bases; unmatched bases: 6. The CDR3 length is 14 residues. In germline, CDR1 is SEHNR, CDR2 FQNEAQ (reference sequence). CDR3 nucleotides: TGTGCCAGCAGCTATCCGGGACAGGGGCCCGAGCAGTACTTC. Its protein is CASSYPGQGPEQYF.

The chain carries TRBV6-5 and TRBJ1-2; tentative D call: TRBD1 (5 bases). V lost 0 bases, J lost 5 bases, and 13 bases lay in between. Germline-derived CDR1 and CDR2 are MNHEY and SVGAGI. The CDR3 has 15 amino acids. The CDR3 nucleotides are TGTGCCAGCAGTTACTCCAGGAGGGGCGGGTATGGCTACACCTTC. Encoded protein: CASSYSRRGGYGYTF.

The V and J genes are TRBV6-1 and TRBJ1-1; D unclear. Germline CDR1 and CDR2: MNHNS and SASEGT. The CDR3 contains 15 residues. Trimming left V 10 bases short and J 0 bases short, with 18 bases between. Written as DNA, the CDR3 is TGTGCCACATTACCATACCGGGAAGTGAACACTGAAGCTTTCTTT. This sequence encodes CATLPYREVNTEAFF.

This rearrangement joins TRBV4-1 to TRBJ2-5, with D possibly matching TRBD1 (5 bases). The CDR3 has 16 amino acids. Trimming stripped 3 bases from V and 9 bases from J, with 23 bases between. The V gene's germline CDR1 is MGHRA and CDR2 YSYEKL. CDR3 region: CASSQDGYGATVAQYF. DNA for the CDR3: TGCGCCAGCAGCCAGGATGGGTATGGGGCTACCGTGGCCCAGTACTTC.

The chain uses TRBV6-6 and TRBJ1-4, with 7 bases identical to TRBD1. The J segment lost 4 bases and the V segment lost 6 bases, leaving 11 bases of the junction unmatched. Per germline, CDR1 MNHNY and CDR2 SVGAGI (reference sequence). The CDR3 contains 16 residues. This CDR3 is CASRAGTAKINEKLFF. The CDR3 DNA sequence: TGTGCCAGCAGAGCCGGGACAGCCAAAATTAATGAAAAACTGTTTTTT.

The chain uses TRBV27 and TRBJ2-7, with D perhaps TRBD1 (5 bases). The CDR3 runs to 14 residues. V was clipped by 5 bases and J by 0 bases, with 11 bases between them. CDR1 and CDR2 from the germline V gene are MNHEY and SMNVEV (reference sequence). DNA of the CDR3: TGTGCCAGCAGTCCTACAGGACCCTCCTACGAGCAGTACTTC. It is translated as CASSPTGPSYEQYF.

The chain joins TRBV2 to TRBJ2-1; D is uncertain. V was shortened by 5 bases and J by 7 bases, with 12 bases between the two germline ends. CDR1 and CDR2 (germline): SNHLY, FYNNEI. CDR3 length equals 13 residues. Written as DNA, the CDR3 is TGTGCCAGCAGTACCGAAGCTTGGAATGAGCAGTTCTTC. Protein product: CASSTEAWNEQFF.

This chain links TRBV28 with TRBJ2-7, with D perhaps TRBD2 (6 bases). The V and J ends lost 2 bases and 3 bases respectively, with 8 bases between them. The germline V gene encodes CDR1 MDHEN and CDR2 SYDVKM. CDR3 length equals 13 residues. The CDR3 loop reads CASSLGGIYEQYF. In DNA, the CDR3 is TGTGCCAGCAGTTTAGGGGGGATCTACGAGCAGTACTTC.

This clone was counted only a few times. J is TRBJ1-1 and V is TRBV6-5, with a tentative D call TRBD1 (5 bases). The CDR3 contains 12 residues. V was clipped by 6 bases and J by 8 bases, with 13 bases between them. Germline V gene lookup returns CDR1 MNHEY and CDR2 SVGAGI. CDR3 in DNA: TGTGCCAGCAGACGGAAGGCAGGGGAAGCTTTCTTT. Its protein product is CASRRKAGEAFF.

The chain is built from TRBV19 and TRBJ1-1; maybe TRBD1 (5 bases). The germline V gene has CDR1 LNHDA and CDR2 SQIVND (reference sequence). CDR3 length: 14 amino acids. Trimming took off 4 bases at V and 4 bases at J, with 13 bases between the two ends. Written as DNA, the CDR3 is TGTGCCAGTAGTAAGGGGAAAACAGGCACTGAAGCTTTCTTT. Translated: CASSKGKTGTEAFF.

The chain couples TRBV10-2 to TRBJ1-2; the D is unclear. Germline V gene lookup returns CDR1 WSHSY and CDR2 SAAADI. V was trimmed by 8 bases and J by 5 bases, leaving 15 bases between them. The CDR3 contains 13 residues. The CDR3 region is CASAAVHLYGYTF. For the CDR3, the DNA is TGCGCCAGCGCGGCGGTACATTTGTATGGCTACACCTTC.

The chain joins TRBV9 to TRBJ2-7; D perhaps matches TRBD2 (6 bases). CDR3 size: 15 residues. Germline V lookup: CDR1 SGDLS, CDR2 YYNGEE. V gave up 0 bases and J gave up 2 bases, with 12 bases separating them. CDR3 protein: CASSVAPGSAYEQYF. The CDR3, as DNA: TGTGCCAGCAGCGTAGCTCCCGGGAGTGCCTACGAGCAGTACTTC.

The rearrangement joins TRBV9 to TRBJ2-1; 12 positions match TRBD2. From germline, CDR1 is SGDLS and CDR2 YYNGEE. J lost 8 bases, V lost 4 bases, and 7 bases had no gene match. This CDR3 is built from 15 residues. The CDR3 is CASSSGLAGGDEQFF. The CDR3 nucleotides are TGTGCCAGCAGCTCCGGGCTAGCGGGAGGGGATGAGCAGTTCTTC.

This rearrangement joins TRBV18 to TRBJ1-2; 10 bases line up with TRBD1. Germline values: CDR1 KGHSH, CDR2 LQKENI. V shed 3 bases, J shed 8 bases, and the junction held 9 bases outside the gene matches. CDR3 length: 15 residues. CDR3: CASSPRDRGSAGYTF. CDR3 DNA sequence: TGTGCCAGCTCACCCCGGGACAGGGGATCGGCCGGCTACACCTTC.

A few counts support this clone. The V and J genes are TRBV4-1 and TRBJ1-1; D might be TRBD1 (6 bases). Germline V CDR1 and CDR2: MGHRA, YSYEKL. The CDR3 runs 14 residues. V was cut by 0 bases and J by 5 bases, with 10 bases left in between. CDR3 protein: CASSQERGGTEAFF. In nucleotides, the CDR3 is TGCGCCAGCAGCCAAGAGAGGGGGGGGACTGAAGCTTTCTTT.

This clone has a handful of counts. This chain connects TRBV6-1 to TRBJ2-1; 9 bases match TRBD2. V trimming: 6 bases; J trimming: 10 bases; junction bases outside the gene matches: 13. In germline, CDR1 is MNHNS, CDR2 SASEGT. The CDR3 has 15 amino acids. The CDR3 bases are TGTGCCAGCAGCCCCCTAGCACGGAGCGGGGGGGAGCAGTTCTTC. As protein: CASSPLARSGGEQFF.

This clone came up a few times. V and J are TRBV7-9 and TRBJ1-4; D is uncertain. Germline values: CDR1 SEHNR, CDR2 FQNEAQ (reference sequence). There are 15 residues in the CDR3. Trimming took off 0 bases at V and 0 bases at J, with 5 bases between the two ends. CDR3 in amino acids: CASSLARATNEKLFF. CDR3 DNA sequence: TGTGCCAGCAGCTTAGCCCGGGCAACTAATGAAAAACTGTTTTTT.

The chain uses TRBV18 and TRBJ2-3; unclear D gene. The germline CDR1 and CDR2 sequences are KGHSH and LQKENI. The CDR3 contains 13 residues. V lost 4 bases and J 0 bases, leaving 5 bases between the germline ends. CDR3 nucleotides: TGTGCCAGCTCACTAACTAGCACAGATACGCAGTATTTT. This codes for CASSLTSTDTQYF. Combining the CDR3 with reference TRBV18 and TRBJ2-3 gives the whole variable domain NAGVMQNPRHLVRRRGQEARLRCSPMKGHSHVYWYRQLPEEGLKFMVYLQKENIIDESGMPKERFSAEFPKEGPSILRIQQVVRGDSAAYFCASSLTSTDTQYFGPGTRLTVL.

The chain has TRBV28 and TRBJ1-1; weak D call: TRBD1 (6 bases). CDR3 size: 17 residues. The germline V gene has CDR1 MDHEN and CDR2 SYDVKM. V gave up 5 bases and J gave up 0 bases, with 19 bases separating them. CDR3 loop: CASSRGGGTPVNTEAFF. CDR3 in DNA: TGTGCCAGCAGTAGAGGCGGGGGCACCCCGGTGAACACTGAAGCTTTCTTT.

This chain links TRBV19 with TRBJ2-1; 12 bases map to TRBD2. The CDR3 has 17 amino acids. Germline V gene data show CDR1 as LNHDA and CDR2 as SQIVND (reference sequence). V lost 5 bases and J lost 2; bases outside the gene matches: 7. The CDR3 protein is CASSGLAGLGTYNEQFF. In DNA form, the CDR3 reads TGTGCCAGTAGTGGACTAGCGGGACTAGGTACCTACAATGAGCAGTTCTTC.

The CDR3, as DNA: TGCGCCAGCAGCTTGGACCCGGTGCCGAACACTGAAGCTTTCTTT. Its protein is CASSLDPVPNTEAFF. The gene calls are TRBV5-1 and TRBJ1-1; D gene uncertain. Trimming took 0 bases from V and 1 from J, leaving 10 bases between them. Per germline, CDR1 SGHRS and CDR2 YFSETQ. The length of the CDR3 is 15 residues.

The V call is TRBV4-1, the J call TRBJ2-5, with D possibly TRBD1 on 6 matching bases. Germline V gene data show CDR1 as MGHRA and CDR2 as YSYEKL. V gave up 6 bases and J gave up 4 bases, with 21 bases separating them. CDR3 length equals 16 residues. The CDR3 DNA sequence: TGCGCCAGCAGTACCTTAGGGGGAGCCTCGGGAGAGACCCAGTACTTC. As protein: CASSTLGGASGETQYF.

This chain joins TRBV19 and TRBJ1-2; TRBD1 is a possible D gene (5 bases). This CDR3 is built from 13 residues. The germline V gene has CDR1 LNHDA and CDR2 SQIVND (reference sequence). Trimming removed 7 bases at V and 0 bases at J, with 9 bases between. The CDR3: CASTDIANYGYTF. As DNA, the CDR3 is TGTGCCAGTACGGACATAGCTAACTATGGCTACACCTTC.

This chain connects TRBV7-9 to TRBJ2-5, with D perhaps matching TRBD2 (6 bases). The CDR3 runs 18 residues. Trimming left V 7 bases short and J 0 bases short, with 24 bases between. Germline CDR1 and CDR2: SEHNR and FQNEAQ (reference sequence). CDR3 residues: CASNQGLSPTRYQETQYF. The CDR3 DNA reads TGTGCCAGCAACCAGGGACTGTCACCAACCCGGTACCAAGAGACCCAGTACTTC.

The rearrangement joins TRBV6-5 to TRBJ2-7, with no clear D. In germline, CDR1 is MNHEY, CDR2 SVGAGI. CDR3 length: 12 amino acids. The germline V and J ends were trimmed by 0 bases and 4 bases, with 4 bases remaining between them. The CDR3 here is CASSYSRYEQYF. The CDR3 region has the DNA TGTGCCAGCAGTTACTCTCGGTACGAGCAGTACTTC.

The rearrangement links TRBV4-2 to TRBJ2-5; 8 bases fit TRBD1. The germline V gene has CDR1 LGHNA and CDR2 YNFKEQ. The junction had 8 bases not matched to a gene; V was cut back by 6 bases and J by 2 bases. CDR3 length: 15 amino acids. The CDR3 bases are TGTGCCAGCAGTCATAACAGGGACAGGCAAGAGACCCAGTACTTC. This translates into CASSHNRDRQETQYF.

This chain links TRBV9 with TRBJ2-2; D might be TRBD1 (5 bases). Per germline, CDR1 SGDLS and CDR2 YYNGEE. This CDR3 contains 16 residues. Trimming left V 1 base short and J 5 bases short, with 15 bases between. The CDR3 sequence: CASSVSAGRQTGELFF. CDR3 bases: TGTGCCAGCAGCGTATCTGCAGGGCGTCAAACCGGGGAGCTGTTTTTT.